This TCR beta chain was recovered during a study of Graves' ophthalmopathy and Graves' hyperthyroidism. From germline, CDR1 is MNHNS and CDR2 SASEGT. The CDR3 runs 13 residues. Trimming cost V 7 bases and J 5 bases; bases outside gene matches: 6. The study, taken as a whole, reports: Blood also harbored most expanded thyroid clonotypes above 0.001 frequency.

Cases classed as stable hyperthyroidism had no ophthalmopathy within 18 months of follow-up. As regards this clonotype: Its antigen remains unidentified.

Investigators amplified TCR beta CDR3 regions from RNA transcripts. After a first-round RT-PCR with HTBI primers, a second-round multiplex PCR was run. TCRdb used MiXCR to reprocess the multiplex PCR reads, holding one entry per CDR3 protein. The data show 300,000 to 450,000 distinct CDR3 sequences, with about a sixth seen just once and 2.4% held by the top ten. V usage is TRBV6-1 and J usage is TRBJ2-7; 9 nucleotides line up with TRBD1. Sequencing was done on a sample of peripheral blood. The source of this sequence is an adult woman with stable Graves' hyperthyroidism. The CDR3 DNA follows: TGTGCCAGCACTAGACAGGGGGGCCACGAGCAGTACTTC. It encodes CASTRQGGHEQYF.